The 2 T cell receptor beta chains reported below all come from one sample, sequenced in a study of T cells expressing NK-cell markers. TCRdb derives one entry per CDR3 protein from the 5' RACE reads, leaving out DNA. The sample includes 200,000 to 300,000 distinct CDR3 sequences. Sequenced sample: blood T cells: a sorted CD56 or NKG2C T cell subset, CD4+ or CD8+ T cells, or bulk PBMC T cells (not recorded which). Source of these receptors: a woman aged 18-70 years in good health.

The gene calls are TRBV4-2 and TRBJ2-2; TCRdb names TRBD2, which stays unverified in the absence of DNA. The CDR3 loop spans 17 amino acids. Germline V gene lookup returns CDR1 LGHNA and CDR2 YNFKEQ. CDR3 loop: CASSPTSGQTNTGELFF.

The CDR3 loop reads CSVAGQLSYEQYF. The chain combines TRBV29-1 with TRBJ2-7. Germline values: CDR1 SQVTM, CDR2 ANQGSEA. The CDR3 covers 13 residues.